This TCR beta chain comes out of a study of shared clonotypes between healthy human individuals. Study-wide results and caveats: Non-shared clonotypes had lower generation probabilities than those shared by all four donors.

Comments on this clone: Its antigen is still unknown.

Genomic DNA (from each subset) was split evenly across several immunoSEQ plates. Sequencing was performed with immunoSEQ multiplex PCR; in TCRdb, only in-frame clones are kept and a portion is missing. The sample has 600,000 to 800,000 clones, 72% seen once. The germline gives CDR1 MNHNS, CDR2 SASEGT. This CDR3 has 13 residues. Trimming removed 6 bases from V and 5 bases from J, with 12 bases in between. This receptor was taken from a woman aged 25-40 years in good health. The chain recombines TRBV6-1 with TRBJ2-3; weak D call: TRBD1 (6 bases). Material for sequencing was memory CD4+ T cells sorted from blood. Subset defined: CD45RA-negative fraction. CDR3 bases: TGTGCCAGCAGACTCGGGACACTAGATACGCAGTATTTT. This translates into CASRLGTLDTQYF.